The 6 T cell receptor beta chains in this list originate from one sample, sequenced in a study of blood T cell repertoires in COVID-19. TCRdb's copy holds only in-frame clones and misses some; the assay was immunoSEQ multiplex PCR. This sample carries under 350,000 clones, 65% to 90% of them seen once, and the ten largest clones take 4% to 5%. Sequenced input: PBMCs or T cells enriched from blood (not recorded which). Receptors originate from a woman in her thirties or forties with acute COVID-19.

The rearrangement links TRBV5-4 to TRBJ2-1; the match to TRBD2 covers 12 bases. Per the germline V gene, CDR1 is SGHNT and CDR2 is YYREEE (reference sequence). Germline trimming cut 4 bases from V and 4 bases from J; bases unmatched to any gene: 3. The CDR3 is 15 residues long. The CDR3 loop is CASSPGTSGYNEQFF. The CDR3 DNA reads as TGTGCCAGCAGCCCCGGGACTAGCGGGTACAATGAGCAGTTCTTC. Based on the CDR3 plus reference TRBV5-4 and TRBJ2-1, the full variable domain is ETGVTQSPTHLIKTRGQQVTLRCSSQSGHNTVSWYQQALGQGPQFIFQYYREEENGRGNFPPRFSGLQFPNYSSELNVNALELDDSALYLCASSPGTSGYNEQFFGPGTRLTVL.

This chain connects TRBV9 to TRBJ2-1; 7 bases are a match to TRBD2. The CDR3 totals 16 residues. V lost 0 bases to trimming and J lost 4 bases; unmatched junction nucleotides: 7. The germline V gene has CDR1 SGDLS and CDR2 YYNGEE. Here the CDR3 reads CASSVAGSGGYNEQFF. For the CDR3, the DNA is TGTGCCAGCAGCGTAGCCGGATCGGGAGGATACAATGAGCAGTTCTTC.

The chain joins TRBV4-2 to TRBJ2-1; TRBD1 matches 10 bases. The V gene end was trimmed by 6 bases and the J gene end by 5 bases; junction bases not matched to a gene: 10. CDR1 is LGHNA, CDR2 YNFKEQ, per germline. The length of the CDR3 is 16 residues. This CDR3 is CASSRAGTGENNEQFF. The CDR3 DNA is TGTGCCAGCAGTCGTGCCGGGACAGGGGAGAACAATGAGCAGTTCTTC.

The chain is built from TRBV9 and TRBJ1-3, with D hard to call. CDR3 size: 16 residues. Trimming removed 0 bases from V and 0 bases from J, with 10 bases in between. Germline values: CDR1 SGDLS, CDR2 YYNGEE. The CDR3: CASSVGGRSSGNTIYF. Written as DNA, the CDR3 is TGTGCCAGCAGCGTAGGAGGCCGTAGCTCTGGAAACACCATATATTTT.

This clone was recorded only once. CDR3 sequence (DNA): TGTGCCAGCAGCTTACTACAGGGACGAACTGAAGCTTTCTTT. Amino acid sequence: CASSLLQGRTEAFF. The genes are TRBV7-2 and TRBJ1-1, with a weak D call TRBD1 (6 bases). The ends were cut back, 2 bases at V and 5 bases at J, with 12 bases in the middle. Looked up from germline, CDR1 is SGHTA and CDR2 is FQGNSA. CDR3 size: 14 residues.

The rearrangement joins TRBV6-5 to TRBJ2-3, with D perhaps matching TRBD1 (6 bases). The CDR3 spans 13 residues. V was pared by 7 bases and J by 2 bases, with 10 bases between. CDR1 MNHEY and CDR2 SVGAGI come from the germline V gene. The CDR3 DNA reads TGTGCCAGCACAAGGGGGAACACAGATACGCAGTATTTT. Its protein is CASTRGNTDTQYF.